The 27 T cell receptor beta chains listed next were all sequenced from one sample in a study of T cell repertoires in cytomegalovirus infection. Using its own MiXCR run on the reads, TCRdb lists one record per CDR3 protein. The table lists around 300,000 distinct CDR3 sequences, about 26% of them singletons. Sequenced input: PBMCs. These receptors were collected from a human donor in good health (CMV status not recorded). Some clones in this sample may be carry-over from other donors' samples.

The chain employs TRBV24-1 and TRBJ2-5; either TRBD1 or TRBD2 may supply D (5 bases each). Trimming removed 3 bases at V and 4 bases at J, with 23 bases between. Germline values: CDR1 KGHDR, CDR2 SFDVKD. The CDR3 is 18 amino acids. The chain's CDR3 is CATSDPKPGPLPGETQYF. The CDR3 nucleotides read TGTGCCACCAGTGATCCGAAACCGGGACCCCTTCCGGGAGAGACCCAGTACTTC.

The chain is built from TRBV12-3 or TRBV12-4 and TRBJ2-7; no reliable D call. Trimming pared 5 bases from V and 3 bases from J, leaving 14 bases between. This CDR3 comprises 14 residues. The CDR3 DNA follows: TGTGCCAGCAGTCCACCGACAAATTACTACGAGCAGTACTTC. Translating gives CASSPPTNYYEQYF.

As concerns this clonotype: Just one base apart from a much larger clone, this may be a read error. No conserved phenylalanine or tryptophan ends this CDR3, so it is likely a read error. The CDR3 DNA sequence: TGTGCCAGCAGCACGACCGGGACAGGGGTCTACGAGCAGTACTTA. Translation gives CASSTTGTGVYEQYL. The rearrangement uses TRBV7-2 and TRBJ2-7; 10 nucleotides align to TRBD1. The germline V gene has CDR1 SGHTA and CDR2 FQGNSA. The CDR3 covers 15 residues. V was pared by 5 bases and J by 3 bases, with 7 bases of the junction left unmatched.

The CDR3 sequence: CAISDQISYEQYF. CDR3 coding DNA: TGTGCCATCAGTGACCAGATCTCCTACGAGCAGTACTTC. The chain employs TRBV10-3 and TRBJ2-7; D call uncertain. Trimming stripped 3 bases from V and 0 bases from J, with 6 bases between. Germline loops: CDR1 ENHRY, CDR2 SYGVKD. The CDR3 runs to 13 residues.

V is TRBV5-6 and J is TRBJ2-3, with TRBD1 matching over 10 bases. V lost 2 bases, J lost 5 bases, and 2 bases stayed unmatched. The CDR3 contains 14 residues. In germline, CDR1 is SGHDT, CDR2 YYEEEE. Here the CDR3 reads CASSLRTGGDTQYF. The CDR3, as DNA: TGTGCCAGCAGCTTACGGACAGGGGGAGATACGCAGTATTTT.

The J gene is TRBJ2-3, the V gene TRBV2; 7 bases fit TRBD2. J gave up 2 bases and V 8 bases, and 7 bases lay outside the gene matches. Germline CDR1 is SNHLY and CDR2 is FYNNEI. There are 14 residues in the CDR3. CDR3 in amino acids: CASARGGFTDTQYF. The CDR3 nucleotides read TGTGCCAGCGCCCGCGGGGGATTCACAGATACGCAGTATTTT.

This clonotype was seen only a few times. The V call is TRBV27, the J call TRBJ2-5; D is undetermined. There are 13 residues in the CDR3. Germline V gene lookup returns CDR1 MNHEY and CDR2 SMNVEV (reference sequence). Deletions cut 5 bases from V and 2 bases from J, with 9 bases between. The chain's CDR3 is CASSRARQETQYF. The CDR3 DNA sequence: TGTGCCAGCAGTAGAGCGAGGCAAGAGACCCAGTACTTC.

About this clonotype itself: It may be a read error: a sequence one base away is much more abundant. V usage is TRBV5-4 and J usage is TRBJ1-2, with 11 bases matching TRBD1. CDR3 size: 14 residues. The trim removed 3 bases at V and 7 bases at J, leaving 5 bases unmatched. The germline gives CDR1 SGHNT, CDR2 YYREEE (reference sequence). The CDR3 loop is CASSSGQGATGYTF. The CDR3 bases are TGTGCCAGCAGCTCAGGACAGGGGGCGACTGGCTACACCTTC.

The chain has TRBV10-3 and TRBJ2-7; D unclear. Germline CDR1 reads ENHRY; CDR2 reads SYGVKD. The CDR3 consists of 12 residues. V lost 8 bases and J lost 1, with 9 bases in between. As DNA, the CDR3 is TGTGCCATCCGCGACGAATCCTACGAGCAGTACTTC. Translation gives CAIRDESYEQYF.

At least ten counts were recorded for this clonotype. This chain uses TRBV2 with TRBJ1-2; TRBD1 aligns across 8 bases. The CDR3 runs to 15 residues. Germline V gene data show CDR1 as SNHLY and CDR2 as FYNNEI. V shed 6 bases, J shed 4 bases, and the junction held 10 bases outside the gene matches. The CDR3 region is CASSDRTGNPYGYTF. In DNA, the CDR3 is TGTGCCAGCAGCGATCGGACAGGGAATCCCTATGGCTACACCTTC.

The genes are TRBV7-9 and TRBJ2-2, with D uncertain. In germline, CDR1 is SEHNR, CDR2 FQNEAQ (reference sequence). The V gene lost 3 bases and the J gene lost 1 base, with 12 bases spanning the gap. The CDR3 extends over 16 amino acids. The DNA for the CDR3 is TGTGCCAGCAGCTTGAACCCCCCTTTGAACACCGGGGAGCTGTTTTTT. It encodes CASSLNPPLNTGELFF.

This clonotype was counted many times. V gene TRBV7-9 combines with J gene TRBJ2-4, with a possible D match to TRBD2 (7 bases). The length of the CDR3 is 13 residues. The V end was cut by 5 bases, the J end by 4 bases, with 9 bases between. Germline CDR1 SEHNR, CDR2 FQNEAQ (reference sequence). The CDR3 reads CASSRGAKNIQYF. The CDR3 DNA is TGTGCCAGCAGCCGGGGGGCTAAAAACATTCAGTACTTC.

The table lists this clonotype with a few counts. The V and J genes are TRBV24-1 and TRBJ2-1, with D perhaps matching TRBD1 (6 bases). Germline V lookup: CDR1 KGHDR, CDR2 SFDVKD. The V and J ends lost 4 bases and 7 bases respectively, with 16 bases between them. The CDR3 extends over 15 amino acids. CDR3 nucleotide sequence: TGTGCCACCAGTGACTCGGGACAAAGGACTAATGAGCAGTTCTTC. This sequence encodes CATSDSGQRTNEQFF.

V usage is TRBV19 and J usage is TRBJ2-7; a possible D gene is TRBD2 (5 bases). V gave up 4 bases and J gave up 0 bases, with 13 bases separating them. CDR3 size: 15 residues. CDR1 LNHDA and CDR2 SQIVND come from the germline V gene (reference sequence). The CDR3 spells CASSNDGLLSYEQYF. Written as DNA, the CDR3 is TGTGCCAGTAGTAACGATGGACTTCTCTCCTACGAGCAGTACTTC.

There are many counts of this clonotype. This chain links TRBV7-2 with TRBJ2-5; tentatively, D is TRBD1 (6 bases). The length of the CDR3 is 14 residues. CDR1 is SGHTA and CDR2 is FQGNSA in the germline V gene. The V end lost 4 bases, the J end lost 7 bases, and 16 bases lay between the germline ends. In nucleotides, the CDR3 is TGTGCCAGCAGCTCCCACCAGGGGACGGGGACCCAGTACTTC. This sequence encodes CASSSHQGTGTQYF.

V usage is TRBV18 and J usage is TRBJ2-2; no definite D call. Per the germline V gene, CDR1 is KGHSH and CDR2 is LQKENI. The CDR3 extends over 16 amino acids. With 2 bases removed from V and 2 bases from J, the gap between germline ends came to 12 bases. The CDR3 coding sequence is TGTGCCAGCTCACCATGGCTACAGAGTAACACCGGGGAGCTGTTTTTT. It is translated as CASSPWLQSNTGELFF.

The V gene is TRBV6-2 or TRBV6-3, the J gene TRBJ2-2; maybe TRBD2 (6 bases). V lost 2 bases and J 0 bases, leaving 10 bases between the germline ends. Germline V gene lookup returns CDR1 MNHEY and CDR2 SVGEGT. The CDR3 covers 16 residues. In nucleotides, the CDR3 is TGTGCCAGCAGTTACGTACCTAGCGCGAACACCGGGGAGCTGTTTTTT. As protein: CASSYVPSANTGELFF.

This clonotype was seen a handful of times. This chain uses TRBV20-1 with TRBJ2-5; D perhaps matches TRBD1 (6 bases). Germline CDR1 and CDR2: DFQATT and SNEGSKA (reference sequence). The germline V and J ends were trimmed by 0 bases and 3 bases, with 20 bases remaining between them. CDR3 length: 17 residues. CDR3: CSARDLVGATKKETQYF. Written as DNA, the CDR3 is TGCAGTGCTAGAGATCTGGTGGGGGCGACTAAGAAAGAGACCCAGTACTTC.

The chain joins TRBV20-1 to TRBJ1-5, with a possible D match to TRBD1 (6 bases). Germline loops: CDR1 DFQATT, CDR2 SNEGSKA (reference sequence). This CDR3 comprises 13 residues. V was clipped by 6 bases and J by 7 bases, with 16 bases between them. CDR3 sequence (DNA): TGCAGTGCGAGACAGGTTGGGAAGCAGCCCCAGCATTTT. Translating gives CSARQVGKQPQHF.

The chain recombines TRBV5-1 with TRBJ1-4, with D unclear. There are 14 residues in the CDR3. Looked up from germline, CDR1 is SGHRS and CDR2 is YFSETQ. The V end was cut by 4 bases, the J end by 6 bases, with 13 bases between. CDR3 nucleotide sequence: TGCGCCAGCAGCCCCCCCGGAACGGATGAAAAACTGTTTTTT. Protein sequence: CASSPPGTDEKLFF.

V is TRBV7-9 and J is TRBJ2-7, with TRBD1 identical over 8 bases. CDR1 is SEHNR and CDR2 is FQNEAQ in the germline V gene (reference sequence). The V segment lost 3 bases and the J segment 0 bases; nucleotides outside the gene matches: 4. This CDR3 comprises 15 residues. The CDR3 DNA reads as TGTGCCAGCAGCTTCAGGGGGCTGAGCTCCTACGAGCAGTACTTC. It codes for CASSFRGLSSYEQYF.

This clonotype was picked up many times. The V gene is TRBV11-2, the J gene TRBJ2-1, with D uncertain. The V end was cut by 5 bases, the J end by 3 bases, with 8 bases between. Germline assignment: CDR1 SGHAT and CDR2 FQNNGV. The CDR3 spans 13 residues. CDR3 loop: CASSPGYYNEQFF. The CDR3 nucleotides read TGTGCCAGCAGCCCGGGCTACTACAATGAGCAGTTCTTC.

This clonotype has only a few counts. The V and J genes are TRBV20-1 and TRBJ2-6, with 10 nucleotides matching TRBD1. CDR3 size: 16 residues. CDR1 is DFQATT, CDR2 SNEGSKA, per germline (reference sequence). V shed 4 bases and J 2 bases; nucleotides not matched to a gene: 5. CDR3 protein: CSANDRGRAGANVLTF. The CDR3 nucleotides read TGCAGTGCTAACGACAGGGGGCGTGCTGGGGCCAACGTCCTGACTTTC.

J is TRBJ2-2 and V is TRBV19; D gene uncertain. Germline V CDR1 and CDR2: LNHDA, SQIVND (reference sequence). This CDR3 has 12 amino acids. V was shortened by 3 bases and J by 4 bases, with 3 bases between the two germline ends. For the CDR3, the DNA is TGTGCCAGTAGTATTATCACCGGGGAGCTGTTTTTT. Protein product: CASSIITGELFF.

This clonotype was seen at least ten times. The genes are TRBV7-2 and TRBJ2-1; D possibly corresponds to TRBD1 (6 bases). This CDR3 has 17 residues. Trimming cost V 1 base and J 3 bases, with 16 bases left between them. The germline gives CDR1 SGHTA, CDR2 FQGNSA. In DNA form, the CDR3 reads TGTGCCAGCAGCTTAGGAGGGACACCAAGAGACTACAATGAGCAGTTCTTC. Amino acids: CASSLGGTPRDYNEQFF.

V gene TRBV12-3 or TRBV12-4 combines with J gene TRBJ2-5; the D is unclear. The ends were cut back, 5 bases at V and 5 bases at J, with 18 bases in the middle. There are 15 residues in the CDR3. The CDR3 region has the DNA TGTGCCAGCAGTCTTTCGGATCGGGCGTGGGAGACCCAGTACTTC. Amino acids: CASSLSDRAWETQYF.

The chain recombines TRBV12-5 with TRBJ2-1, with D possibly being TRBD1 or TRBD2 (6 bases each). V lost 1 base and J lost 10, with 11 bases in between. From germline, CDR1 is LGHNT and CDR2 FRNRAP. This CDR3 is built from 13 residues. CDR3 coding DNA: TGTGCTAGTGGTTTGGCCGGGGGCATAGAGCAGTTCTTC. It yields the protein CASGLAGGIEQFF.